This T cell receptor (beta chain) was identified during a study of T-cell memory formation after mild COVID-19. Study observations and caveats: The study found balanced CD4/CD8 in clones contracting day 15 to 85 and a CD4+ lean in later expanders. That cross-reactive memory joined was suggested by some responding clones appearing in pre-infection memory. Contracting CD4+ clones sat mainly in CM and EM; CD8+ in EMRA. The authors left the SARS-CoV-2 specificity of second-wave clones peaking on day 37 unconfirmed.

This clonotype was picked up many times. Its antigen is not identified. Trimming cost V 2 bases and J 4 bases, with 13 bases left between them. In germline, CDR1 is SGHTA, CDR2 FQGNSA. CDR3 size: 15 residues. TCRdb re-analysed the 5' RACE reads in MiXCR, keeping a single row per CDR3 protein. The data hold roughly 340,000 distinct CDR3 sequences, with 15% to 20% observed a single time. The gene calls are TRBV7-2 and TRBJ2-3; possibly TRBD1 or TRBD2 for D (6 bases each). The receptor was derived from a man younger than 35 who had mild COVID-19 (a few samples of this study predate the infection). Cell type and time point are not known. Source material: PBMCs or a T cell subset sorted from them (not recorded which). The CDR3 here is CASSLYPGAADTQYF. DNA for the CDR3: TGTGCCAGCAGCTTATATCCGGGGGCGGCAGATACGCAGTATTTT.